This TCR beta chain was found in a study of cytomegalovirus exposure and HLA in healthy donors. The PCR made use of 60 Vbeta and 13 Jbeta primers. Assay: immunoSEQ multiplex PCR; the TCRdb copy retains only in-frame clones and omits some. The sample holds 90,000 to 150,000 clones, over 60% seen once. This CDR3 has 14 amino acids. V was trimmed by 1 base and J by 2 bases, leaving 6 bases between them. Germline V gene sequence: CDR1 MRHNA, CDR2 SNTAGT. The V gene is TRBV6-4, the J gene TRBJ1-5; D gene uncertain. The sequencing input was PBMCs. The TCR was taken from a human donor in good health. The CDR3 spells CASSDYGGNQPQHF. The CDR3 nucleotides are TGTGCCAGCAGTGACTACGGGGGCAATCAGCCCCAGCATTTT.